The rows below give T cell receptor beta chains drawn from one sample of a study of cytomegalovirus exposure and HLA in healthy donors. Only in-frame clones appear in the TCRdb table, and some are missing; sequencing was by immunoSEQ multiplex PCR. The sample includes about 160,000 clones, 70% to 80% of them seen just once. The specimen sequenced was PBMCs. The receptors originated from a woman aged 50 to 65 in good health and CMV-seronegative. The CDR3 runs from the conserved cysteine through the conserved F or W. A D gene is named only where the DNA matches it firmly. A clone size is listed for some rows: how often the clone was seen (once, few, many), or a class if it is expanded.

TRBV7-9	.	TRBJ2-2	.	TGTGCCAGCAGCTTACCCGGGGGTACCGGGGAGCTGTTTTTT	CASSLPGGTGELFF
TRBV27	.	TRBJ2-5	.	TGTGCCAGCAGTTCCTACCGATCCGACACGCTTGCCCAGTACTTC	CASSSYRSDTLAQYF
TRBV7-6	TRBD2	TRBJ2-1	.	TGTGCCAGCAGCCCGGGACTAGCGAAGCAAGATGAGCAGTTCTTC	CASSPGLAKQDEQFF
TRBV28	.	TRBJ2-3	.	TGTGCCAGCAGCCTAGGTTACGGTACGCAGTATTTT	CASSLGYGTQYF
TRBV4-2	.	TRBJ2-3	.	TGTGCCAGCAGCCAAGTGGAGCCGGGCACAGATACGCAGTATTTT	CASSQVEPGTDTQYF
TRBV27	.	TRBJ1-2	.	TGTGCCAGCAGTTTAAAGGGAGGAAACTATGGCTACACCTTC	CASSLKGGNYGYTF
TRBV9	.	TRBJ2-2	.	TGTGCCAGCAGCGTAGCTGGGCAGGGGATAACCGGGGAGCTGTTTTTT	CASSVAGQGITGELFF
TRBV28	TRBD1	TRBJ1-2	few	TGTGCCAGCAGTCTGGCGGGACAGCACGGCTACACCTTC	CASSLAGQHGYTF
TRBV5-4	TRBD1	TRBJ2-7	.	TGTGCCAGCAGCTTGGGGACAGGACTCTCCTACGAGCAGTACTTC	CASSLGTGLSYEQYF
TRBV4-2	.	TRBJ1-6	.	TGTGCCAGCAGCCAAGAGTCCCGGAATTCACCCCTCCACTTT	CASSQESRNSPLHF
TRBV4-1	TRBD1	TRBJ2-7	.	TGCGCCAGCAGTATCCGGGACAGAGTCTTCTACGAGCAGTACTTC	CASSIRDRVFYEQYF
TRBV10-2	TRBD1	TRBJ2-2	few	TGCGCCAGCAGTGAGAGGGCAGGGGGATCCGGGGAGCTGTTTTTT	CASSERAGGSGELFF
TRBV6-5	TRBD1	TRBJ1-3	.	TGTGCCAGCAGCTCACAGGGGGCACGAAACACCATATATTTT	CASSSQGARNTIYF
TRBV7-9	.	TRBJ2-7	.	TGTGCCAGCAGCTTCCGGGGAGGTCACGAGCAGTACTTC	CASSFRGGHEQYF
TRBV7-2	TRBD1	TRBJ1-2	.	TGTGCCAGCAGCTTAGAGGGACAGTCTGGTTACACCTTC	CASSLEGQSGYTF
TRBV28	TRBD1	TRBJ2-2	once	TGTGCCAGCAGTTCACTAGGACAGGGAGAATACGGCGGGGAGCTGTTTTTT	CASSSLGQGEYGGELFF
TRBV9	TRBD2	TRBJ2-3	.	TGTGCCAGCAGCATCCTAGCGGGGGGGGATACGCAGTATTTT	CASSILAGGDTQYF
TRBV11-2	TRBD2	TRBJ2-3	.	TGTGCCAGCAGCTTAGCGCCTAGCGGTACTTCAGATACGCAGTATTTT	CASSLAPSGTSDTQYF
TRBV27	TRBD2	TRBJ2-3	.	TGTGCCAGCAGTTTCAGCGGGAGCCCCACAGATACGCAGTATTTT	CASSFSGSPTDTQYF
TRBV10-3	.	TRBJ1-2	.	TGTGCCATCACAGGGGCCGATGGCTACACCTTC	CAITGADGYTF
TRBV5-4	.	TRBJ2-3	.	TGTGCCAGCAGCTTGCCCTCGAGCACAGATACGCAGTATTTT	CASSLPSSTDTQYF
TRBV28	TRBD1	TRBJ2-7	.	TGTGCCAGCAGTAAAAGGGGGGACAGGGTCCCTTTCCACTACGAGCAGTACTTC	CASSKRGDRVPFHYEQYF
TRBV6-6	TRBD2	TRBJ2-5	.	TGTGCCAGCAGTGCCCCTAGCGGAGGCCCGGCCCAGTACTTC	CASSAPSGGPAQYF
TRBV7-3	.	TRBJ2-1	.	TGTGCCAGCAGCTTAGCGGGAACCCCCTACAATGAGCAGTTCTTC	CASSLAGTPYNEQFF
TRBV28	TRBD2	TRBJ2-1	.	TGTGCCAGCAGTTTCGCTACGGGGGGTTACAATGAGCAGTTCTTC	CASSFATGGYNEQFF
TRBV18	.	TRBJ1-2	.	TGTGCCAGCTCACCAACGCTGACATTTGTATCTAACTATGGCTACACCTTC	CASSPTLTFVSNYGYTF
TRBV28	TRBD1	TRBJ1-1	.	TGTGCCAGCAGTTTAAGACAGGGGGTCACTGAAGCTTTCTTT	CASSLRQGVTEAFF
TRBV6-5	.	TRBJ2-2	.	TGTGCCAGCGGAGGCCCCGGGCCCGGGGAGCTGTTTTTT	CASGGPGPGELFF
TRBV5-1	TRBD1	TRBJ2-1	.	TGCGCCAGCGAATCGACAGGGCTTTTGGTCAATGAGCAGTTCTTC	CASESTGLLVNEQFF
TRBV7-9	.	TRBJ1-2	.	TGTGCCAGCAGCTTAAGCGGCGATGGCTACACCTTC	CASSLSGDGYTF
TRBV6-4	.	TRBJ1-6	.	TGTGCCAGCAGGAGGGTTAGAGTTGATTCACCCCTCCACTTT	CASRRVRVDSPLHF
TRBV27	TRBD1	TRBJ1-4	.	TGTGCCAGCACTCAACAGGGGCTTGCTAATGAAAAACTGTTTTTT	CASTQQGLANEKLFF
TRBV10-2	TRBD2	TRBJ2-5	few	TGCGCCAGCAGAGATACTAGCGGGGGTATGGAGACCCAGTACTTC	CASRDTSGGMETQYF
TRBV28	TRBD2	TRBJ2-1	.	TGTGCCAGCAGTTTAGCGGGAGTAAGGTACAATGAGCAGTTCTTC	CASSLAGVRYNEQFF
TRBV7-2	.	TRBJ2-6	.	TGTGCCAGCAGCGCCAGGGTTCCCACTGGGGCCAACGTCCTGACTTTC	CASSARVPTGANVLTF
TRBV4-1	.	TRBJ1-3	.	TGCGCCAGCACCTCCCCGGGTTTCTCTGGAAACACCATATATTTT	CASTSPGFSGNTIYF
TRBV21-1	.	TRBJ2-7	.	TGTGCCAGCAGCAAAGCGTGGCCGTCCTACGAGCAGTACTTC	CASSKAWPSYEQYF
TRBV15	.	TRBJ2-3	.	TGTGCCACCAGCAGAGCCCAGGGGACCACAGATACGCAGTATTTT	CATSRAQGTTDTQYF
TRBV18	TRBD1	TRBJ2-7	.	TGTGCCAGCTCACCACCGGGACAGGGGGAATTGAACGAGCAGTACTTC	CASSPPGQGELNEQYF
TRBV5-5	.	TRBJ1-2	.	TGTGCCAGCAGCTTGGCCACGAACTCATTCTATGGCTACACCTTC	CASSLATNSFYGYTF
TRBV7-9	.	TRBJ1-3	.	TGTGCCAGCAGCTTGCCCCCGCGACAATTCGGAAACACCATATATTTT	CASSLPPRQFGNTIYF
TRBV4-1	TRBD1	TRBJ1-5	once	TGCGCCAGCAGCGGGACAGCGCCCAATCAGCCCCAGCATTTT	CASSGTAPNQPQHF
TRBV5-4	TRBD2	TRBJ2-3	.	TGTGCCAGCAGCTTCCTGACTAGCGGGGGGAGCACAGATACGCAGTATTTT	CASSFLTSGGSTDTQYF
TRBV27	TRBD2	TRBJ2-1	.	TGTGCCAGCAGTTTAGTAACTAGCGGGGGGGCAGAGCAGTTCTTC	CASSLVTSGGAEQFF
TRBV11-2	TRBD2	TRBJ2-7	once	TGTGCCAGCAGCTTAGACCGTCCCATCAGCGGGAGGGTAAGGGAGCAGTACTTC	CASSLDRPISGRVREQYF
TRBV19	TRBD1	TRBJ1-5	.	TGTGCCAGTAGTAACTTATTGGACAGGATTAGCAATCAGCCCCAGCATTTT	CASSNLLDRISNQPQHF
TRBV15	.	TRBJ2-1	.	TGTGCCACCAGCAGAGATCAGGGGTCCTACAATGAGCAGTTCTTC	CATSRDQGSYNEQFF
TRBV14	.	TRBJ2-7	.	TGTGCCAGCAGCCAAGTTGGCGGATACTACGAGCAGTACTTC	CASSQVGGYYEQYF
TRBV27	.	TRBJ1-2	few	TGTGCCAGCAGTTCGGGAGGTGCAACTAACTATGGCTACACCTTC	CASSSGGATNYGYTF
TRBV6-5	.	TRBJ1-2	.	TGTGCCAGCAGTTCCCCGGTCAGGGAAAACTATGGCTACACCTTC	CASSSPVRENYGYTF
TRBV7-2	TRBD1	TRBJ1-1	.	TGTGCCAGCAGATTAGACAGGGCGAACACTGAAGCTTTCTTT	CASRLDRANTEAFF
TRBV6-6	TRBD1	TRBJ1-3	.	TGTGCCAGCAGTTACACCGACAGGGGCTCTGGAAACACCATATATTTT	CASSYTDRGSGNTIYF
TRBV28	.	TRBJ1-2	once	TGTGCCAGCAGTTTAAGGGGTGAAGGGTATGGCTACACCTTC	CASSLRGEGYGYTF
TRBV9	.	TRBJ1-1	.	TGTGCCAGCAGCTCCGATCCAGGGTTCACTGAAGCTTTCTTT	CASSSDPGFTEAFF